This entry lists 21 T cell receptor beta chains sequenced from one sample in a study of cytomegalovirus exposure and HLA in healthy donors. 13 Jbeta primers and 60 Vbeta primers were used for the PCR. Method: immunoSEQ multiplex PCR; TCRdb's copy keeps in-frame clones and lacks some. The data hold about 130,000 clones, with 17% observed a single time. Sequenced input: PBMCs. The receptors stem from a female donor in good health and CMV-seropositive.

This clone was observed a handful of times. In DNA, the CDR3 is TGTGCCAGCTCACCAAGGACAGGGAATCGGGCTGAGTACTTC. Protein product: CASSPRTGNRAEYF. The chain joins TRBV18 to TRBJ2-7; TRBD1 aligns across 8 bases. V shed 2 bases, J shed 11 bases, and the junction held 11 bases outside the gene matches. The CDR3 loop spans 14 amino acids. Germline CDR1 reads KGHSH; CDR2 reads LQKENI.

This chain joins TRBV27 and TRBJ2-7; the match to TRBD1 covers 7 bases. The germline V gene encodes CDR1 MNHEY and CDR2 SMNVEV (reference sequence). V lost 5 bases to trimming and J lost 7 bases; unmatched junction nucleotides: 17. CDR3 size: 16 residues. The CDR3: CASSTLGQVGTGEQYF. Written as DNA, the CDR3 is TGTGCCAGCAGTACCCTCGGACAGGTGGGTACTGGGGAGCAGTACTTC.

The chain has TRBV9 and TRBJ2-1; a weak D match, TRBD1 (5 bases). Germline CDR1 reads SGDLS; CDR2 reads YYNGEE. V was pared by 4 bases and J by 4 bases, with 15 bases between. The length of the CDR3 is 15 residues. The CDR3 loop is CASSYGPRGYNEQFF. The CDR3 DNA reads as TGTGCCAGCAGCTACGGGCCTAGGGGTTACAATGAGCAGTTCTTC.

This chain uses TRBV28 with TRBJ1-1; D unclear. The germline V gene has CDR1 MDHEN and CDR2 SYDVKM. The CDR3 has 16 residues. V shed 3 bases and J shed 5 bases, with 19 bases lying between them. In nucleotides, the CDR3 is TGTGCCAGCAGTTTGGACCTCGCAAGGGCGGGTACTGAAGCTTTCTTT. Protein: CASSLDLARAGTEAFF.

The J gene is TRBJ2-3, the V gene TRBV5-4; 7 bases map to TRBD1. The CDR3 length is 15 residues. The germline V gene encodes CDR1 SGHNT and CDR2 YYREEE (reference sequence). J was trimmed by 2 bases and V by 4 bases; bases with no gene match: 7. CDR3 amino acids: CASSPNRGSTDTQYF. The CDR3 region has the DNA TGTGCCAGCAGCCCTAACAGGGGTTCCACAGATACGCAGTATTTT.

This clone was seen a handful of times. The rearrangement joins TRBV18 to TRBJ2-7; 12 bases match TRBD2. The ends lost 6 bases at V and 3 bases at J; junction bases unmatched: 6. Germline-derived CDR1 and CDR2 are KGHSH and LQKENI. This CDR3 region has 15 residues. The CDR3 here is CASSPGLAGIYEQYF. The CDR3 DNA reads TGTGCCAGCTCCCCCGGACTAGCGGGGATCTACGAGCAGTACTTC.

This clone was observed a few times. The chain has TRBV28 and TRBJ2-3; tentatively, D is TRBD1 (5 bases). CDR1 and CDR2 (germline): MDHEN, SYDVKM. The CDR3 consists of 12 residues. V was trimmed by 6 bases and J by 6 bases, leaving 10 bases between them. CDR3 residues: CASSLTEDTQYF. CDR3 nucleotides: TGTGCCAGCAGCCTGACAGAGGATACGCAGTATTTT.

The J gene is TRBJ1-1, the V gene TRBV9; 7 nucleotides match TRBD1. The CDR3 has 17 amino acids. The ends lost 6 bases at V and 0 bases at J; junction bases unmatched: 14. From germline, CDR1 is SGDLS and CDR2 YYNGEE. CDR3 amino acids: CASNRIRGTGMNTEAFF. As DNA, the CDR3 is TGTGCCAGCAACCGGATCAGGGGGACGGGCATGAACACTGAAGCTTTCTTT.

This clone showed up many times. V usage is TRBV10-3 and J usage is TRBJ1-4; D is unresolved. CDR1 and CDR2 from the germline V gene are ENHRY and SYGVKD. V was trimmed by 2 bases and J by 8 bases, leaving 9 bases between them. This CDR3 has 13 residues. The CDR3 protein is CAISEVIREKLFF. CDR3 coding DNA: TGTGCCATCAGTGAGGTCATTCGGGAAAAACTGTTTTTT.

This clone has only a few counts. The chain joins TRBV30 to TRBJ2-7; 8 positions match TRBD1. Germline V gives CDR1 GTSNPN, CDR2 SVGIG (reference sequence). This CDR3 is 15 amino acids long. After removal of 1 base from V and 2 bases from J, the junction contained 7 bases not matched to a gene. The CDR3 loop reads CAWSGPRQGTYEQYF. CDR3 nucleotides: TGTGCCTGGAGTGGGCCTAGACAGGGGACCTACGAGCAGTACTTC. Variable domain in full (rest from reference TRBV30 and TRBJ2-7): SQTIHQWPATLVQPVGSPLSLECTVEGTSNPNLYWYRQAAGRGLQLLFYSVGIGQISSEVPQNLSASRPQDRQFILSSKKLLLSDSGFYLCAWSGPRQGTYEQYFGPGTRLTVT.

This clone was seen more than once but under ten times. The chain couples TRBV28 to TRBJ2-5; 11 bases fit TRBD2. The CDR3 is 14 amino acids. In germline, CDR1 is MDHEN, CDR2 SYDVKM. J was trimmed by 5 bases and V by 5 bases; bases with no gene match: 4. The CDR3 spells CASSQLAGAETQYF. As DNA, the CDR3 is TGTGCCAGCAGTCAACTAGCGGGGGCGGAGACCCAGTACTTC.

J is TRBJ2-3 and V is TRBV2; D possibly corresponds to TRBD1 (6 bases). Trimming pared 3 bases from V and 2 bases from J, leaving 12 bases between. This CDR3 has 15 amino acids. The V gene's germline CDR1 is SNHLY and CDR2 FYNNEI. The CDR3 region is CASSDYGTTTDTQYF. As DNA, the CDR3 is TGTGCCAGCAGTGATTACGGGACAACCACAGATACGCAGTATTTT.

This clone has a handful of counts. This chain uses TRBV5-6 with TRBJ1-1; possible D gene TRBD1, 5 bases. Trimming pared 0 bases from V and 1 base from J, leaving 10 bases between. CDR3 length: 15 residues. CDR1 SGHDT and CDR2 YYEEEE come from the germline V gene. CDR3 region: CASSLGPGGNTEAFF. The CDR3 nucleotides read TGTGCCAGCAGCTTGGGTCCGGGGGGGAACACTGAAGCTTTCTTT.

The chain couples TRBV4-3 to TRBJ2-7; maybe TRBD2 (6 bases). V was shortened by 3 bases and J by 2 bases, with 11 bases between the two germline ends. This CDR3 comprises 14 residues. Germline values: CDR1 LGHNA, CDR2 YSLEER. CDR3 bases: TGCGCCAGCAGCCAGGGCGGGGAGACCTACGAGCAGTACTTC. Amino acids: CASSQGGETYEQYF.

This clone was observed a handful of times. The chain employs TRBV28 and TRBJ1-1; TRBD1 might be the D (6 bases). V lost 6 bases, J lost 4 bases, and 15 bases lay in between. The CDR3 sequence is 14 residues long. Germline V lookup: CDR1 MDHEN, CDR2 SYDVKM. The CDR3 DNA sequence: TGTGCCAGCAGGTTAACAGGGAAGGGCACTGAAGCTTTCTTT. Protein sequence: CASRLTGKGTEAFF.

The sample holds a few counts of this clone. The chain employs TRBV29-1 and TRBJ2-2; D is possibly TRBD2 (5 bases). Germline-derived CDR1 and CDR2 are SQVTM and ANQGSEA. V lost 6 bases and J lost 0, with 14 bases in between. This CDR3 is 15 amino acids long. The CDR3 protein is CSVPRTGSNTGELFF. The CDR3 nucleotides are TGCAGCGTCCCACGGACGGGATCGAACACCGGGGAGCTGTTTTTT.

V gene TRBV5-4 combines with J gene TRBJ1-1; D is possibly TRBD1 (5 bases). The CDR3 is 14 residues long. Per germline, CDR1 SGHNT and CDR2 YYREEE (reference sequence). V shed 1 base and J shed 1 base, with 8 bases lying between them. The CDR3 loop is CASSLRGENTEAFF. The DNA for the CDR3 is TGTGCCAGCAGCTTGAGGGGCGAGAACACTGAAGCTTTCTTT. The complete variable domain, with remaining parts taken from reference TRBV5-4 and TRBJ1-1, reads ETGVTQSPTHLIKTRGQQVTLRCSSQSGHNTVSWYQQALGQGPQFIFQYYREEENGRGNFPPRFSGLQFPNYSSELNVNALELDDSALYLCASSLRGENTEAFFGQGTRLTVV.

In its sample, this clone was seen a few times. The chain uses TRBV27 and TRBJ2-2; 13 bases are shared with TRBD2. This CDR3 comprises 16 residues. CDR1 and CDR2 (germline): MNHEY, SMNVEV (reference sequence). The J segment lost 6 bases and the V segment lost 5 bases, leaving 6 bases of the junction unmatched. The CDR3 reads CASSPRLAGGPGELFF. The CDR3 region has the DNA TGTGCCAGCAGTCCCAGACTAGCGGGGGGACCCGGGGAGCTGTTTTTT.

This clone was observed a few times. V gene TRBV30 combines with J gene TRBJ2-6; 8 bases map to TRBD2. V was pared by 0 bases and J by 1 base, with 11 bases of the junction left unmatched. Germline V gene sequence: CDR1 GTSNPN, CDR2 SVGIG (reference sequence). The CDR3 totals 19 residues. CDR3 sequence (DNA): TGTGCCTGGAGTGTACTCCGGACTAGCAGAAGTTCTGGGGCCAACGTCCTGACTTTC. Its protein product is CAWSVLRTSRSSGANVLTF.

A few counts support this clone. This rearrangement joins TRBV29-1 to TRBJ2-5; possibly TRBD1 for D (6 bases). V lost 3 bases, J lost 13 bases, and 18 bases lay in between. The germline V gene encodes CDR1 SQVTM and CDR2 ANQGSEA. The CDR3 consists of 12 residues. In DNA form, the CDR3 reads TGCAGCGTTGACTCCGGACAGAACGATTGGTACTTC. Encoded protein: CSVDSGQNDWYF.

This CDR3 reads CASSAGTRRNEQFF. The DNA for the CDR3 is TGTGCCAGCAGCGCCGGGACTAGGCGGAATGAGCAGTTCTTC. This sequence joins TRBV5-4 and TRBJ2-1, with 8 bases lining up with TRBD2. Germline V gene data show CDR1 as SGHNT and CDR2 as YYREEE (reference sequence). The CDR3 covers 14 residues. V lost 4 bases and J lost 7; bases outside the gene matches: 7.